This T cell receptor (beta chain) was captured in a study of blood T cell repertoires in COVID-19. Germline V gene data show CDR1 as MDHEN and CDR2 as SYDVKM. The CDR3 consists of 16 residues. V shed 5 bases, J shed 5 bases, and the junction held 14 bases outside the gene matches. This clone was picked up one time. Method: immunoSEQ multiplex PCR; TCRdb's copy keeps in-frame clones and lacks some. This table has 350,000 to 550,000 clones, around 89% appearing once. The chain combines TRBV28 with TRBJ1-2, with TRBD1 matching over 7 bases. The sequence was collected from a woman in her thirties with acute or convalescent COVID-19. Material for sequencing was peripheral blood. The CDR3 DNA reads as TGTGCCAGCAGTGGGACAGACTTTTGGGATAGGTATGGCTACACCTTC. Protein sequence: CASSGTDFWDRYGYTF.